The 10 T cell receptor beta chains below were found in one sample sequenced in a study of blood T cell repertoires in COVID-19. The table came from immunoSEQ multiplex PCR; TCRdb's copy has only in-frame clones and leaves some out. There are about 180,000 clones in the sample; 84% occur only once, and 6% to 8.5% lies in the top ten. The sample was peripheral blood. These receptors were collected from a human donor in a cohort sampled during active COVID-19.

This clone was seen more than once but under ten times. V is TRBV5-6 and J is TRBJ1-2, with D unclear. V was cut by 2 bases and J by 1 base, with 6 bases left in between. The CDR3 is 13 amino acids. Germline V gives CDR1 SGHDT, CDR2 YYEEEE. The CDR3 is CASSFNNNYGYTF. Written as DNA, the CDR3 is TGTGCCAGCAGCTTCAACAATAACTATGGCTACACCTTC.

The J gene is TRBJ1-5, the V gene TRBV4-1, with 12 bases matching TRBD1. Germline-derived CDR1 and CDR2 are MGHRA and YSYEKL. The CDR3 runs to 15 residues. Unmatched junction bases numbered 6, after V lost 4 bases and J lost 8 bases. Here the CDR3 reads CASSPGTGGGKPQHF. CDR3 DNA: TGCGCCAGCAGCCCCGGGACAGGGGGCGGAAAGCCCCAGCATTTT.

The CDR3 nucleotides are TGTGCCAGCAGCTTAGCGGCAGGGGGAAACACTGAAGCTTTCTTT. Residues: CASSLAAGGNTEAFF. The chain recombines TRBV7-8 with TRBJ1-1, with TRBD1 matching over 7 bases. J lost 2 bases, V lost 0 bases, and 3 bases had no gene match. Germline CDR1 and CDR2: SGHVS and FQNEAQ. The CDR3 loop spans 15 amino acids. Combining the CDR3 with reference TRBV7-8 and TRBJ1-1 gives the whole variable domain GAGVSQSPRYKVAKRGQDVALRCDPISGHVSLFWYQQALGQGPEFLTYFQNEAQLDKSGLPSDRFFAERPEGSVSTLKIQRTQQEDSAVYLCASSLAAGGNTEAFFGQGTRLTVV.

The genes are TRBV28 and TRBJ1-2; TRBD1 matches at 9 bases. V shed 6 bases and J 6 bases; nucleotides not matched to a gene: 5. Germline CDR1 and CDR2: MDHEN and SYDVKM. The CDR3 loop spans 13 amino acids. The CDR3 sequence is CASSPDRGHGYTF. CDR3 DNA sequence: TGTGCCAGCAGCCCGGACAGGGGACATGGCTACACCTTC.

The chain is built from TRBV10-2 and TRBJ2-1, with 7 nucleotides matching TRBD1. Per the germline V gene, CDR1 is WSHSY and CDR2 is SAAADI. This CDR3 spans 17 amino acids. The V and J ends lost 2 bases and 0 bases, in that order; junction bases with no gene match: 7. The CDR3 DNA reads TGCGCCAGCAGTGAGACCTCGGGACAGAGCTCCTACAATGAGCAGTTCTTC. Its protein product is CASSETSGQSSYNEQFF.

The chain combines TRBV4-1 with TRBJ2-5; maybe TRBD2 (6 bases). Trimming removed 4 bases at V and 6 bases at J, with 18 bases between. This CDR3 is 15 amino acids long. Germline CDR1 and CDR2: MGHRA and YSYEKL. The chain's CDR3 is CASSLGGYGPKTQYF. CDR3 bases: TGCGCCAGCAGCCTCGGGGGTTATGGCCCCAAGACCCAGTACTTC.

This chain links TRBV5-1 with TRBJ2-3; the match to TRBD2 covers 8 bases. Germline trimming cut 5 bases from V and 2 bases from J; bases unmatched to any gene: 7. In germline, CDR1 is SGHRS, CDR2 YFSETQ. CDR3 size: 15 residues. The CDR3 here is CASRNGLAATDTQYF. DNA for the CDR3: TGCGCCAGCAGAAATGGACTAGCTGCCACAGATACGCAGTATTTT.

The chain employs TRBV5-1 and TRBJ2-7; 7 positions agree with TRBD1. The CDR3 has 13 amino acids. Germline CDR1 SGHRS, CDR2 YFSETQ. J gave up 3 bases and V 3 bases, and 3 bases lay outside the gene matches. In nucleotides, the CDR3 is TGCGCCAGCAGCTGGGGACAGAACTACGAGCAGTACTTC. The encoded protein is CASSWGQNYEQYF.

Concerning this clone: Other nucleotide sequences from this sample produce the same CDR3. The CDR3 spells CASSLGQGSYEQYF. As DNA, the CDR3 is TGTGCCAGCAGCTTGGGACAGGGATCCTACGAGCAGTACTTC. This chain connects TRBV5-4 to TRBJ2-7, with 7 nucleotides matching TRBD1. This CDR3 spans 14 amino acids. Germline lookup yields CDR1 SGHNT and CDR2 YYREEE (reference sequence). J lost 1 base, V lost 0 bases, and 1 base had no gene match.

This chain joins TRBV25-1 and TRBJ2-7; a possible D gene is TRBD2 (7 bases). There are 15 residues in the CDR3. Germline loops: CDR1 MGHDK, CDR2 SYGVNS. The V and J ends lost 4 bases and 0 bases respectively, with 13 bases between them. This CDR3 is CASSVGGGGSYEQYF. The DNA for the CDR3 is TGTGCCAGCAGTGTGGGGGGCGGGGGCTCCTACGAGCAGTACTTC.